This T cell receptor (beta chain) derives from a study of T cell repertoires in cytomegalovirus infection. Study-wide background: Evidence of both CMV infection and a matching HLA type came from public TCR beta signatures.

Each CDR3 protein gets one entry after TCRdb re-called the reads with MiXCR. The repertoire has about 130,000 distinct CDR3 sequences, less than 9.5% of them found once; the top ten carry roughly a tenth. Germline CDR1 LGHDT, CDR2 YNNKEL (reference sequence). The ends were cut back, 0 bases at V and 1 base at J, with 15 bases in the middle. The CDR3 spans 17 residues. Of note for this clonotype: What it binds is not known.

Whole-study results and caveats: Individuals carrying CMV plus the relevant HLA were identified by cumulative frequency of public TCR beta families.

Sequencing was performed on PBMCs. This TCR was sampled from a human donor in good health (CMV status not recorded). Some clones in this sample may be carry-over from other donors' samples. This chain links TRBV3-1 with TRBJ2-5; no clear D gene. CDR3 loop: CASSQDPSTAIQETQYF. The CDR3 DNA reads TGTGCCAGCAGCCAAGATCCCTCTACAGCGATCCAAGAGACCCAGTACTTC.